The entry below describes one T cell receptor (beta chain). The sample is drawn from a study of blood T cell repertoires in COVID-19. Looking at the study overall: The United States, Italy and Spain provided the acute and convalescent COVID-19 samples.

Germline CDR1 is KGHSH and CDR2 is LQKENI. The CDR3 length is 14 residues. Trimming left V 3 bases short and J 4 bases short, with 10 bases between. The method was immunoSEQ multiplex PCR; TCRdb's version includes in-frame clones alone and lacks a portion of them. The profile shows roughly 120,000 clones, less than 85% of them singletons. This chain joins TRBV18 and TRBJ2-1, with D perhaps matching TRBD2 (6 bases). This sequence originates from a man in his thirties or forties with acute or convalescent COVID-19. Sequencing was done on a sample of peripheral blood. CDR3 protein: CASSPREQYNEQFF. In DNA, the CDR3 is TGTGCCAGCTCACCCCGGGAGCAATACAATGAGCAGTTCTTC.